This T cell receptor beta chain comes out of a study of response to subunit inactivated influenza vaccine. Using its own MiXCR run on the RT-PCR reads, TCRdb lists one record per CDR3 protein. The data contain 500,000 to 550,000 distinct CDR3 sequences, roughly 23% of them seen just once; the ten biggest clones take up roughly 2.8%. In this sample, this clonotype turned up a few times. V was clipped by 1 base and J by 8 bases; unmatched bases: 11. This CDR3 is built from 16 residues. CDR1 is SGHVS, CDR2 FNYEAQ, per germline. These same data were also listed under a study on T cells expressing NK-cell markers. That study reports: UMIs accompanied the 5'RACE template switching by which TCR beta cDNA was made. Each TCR beta repertoire originated in sorted T cells that were CD3+CD56+NKG2C+, CD3+CD56+NKG2C- or CD3+CD56-NKG2C+.

The receptor's source is a man aged 50 to 59 who received an inactivated influenza vaccine. The specimen was CD4+ T cells sorted from PBMCs, collected 11 to 12 days after vaccination. V is TRBV7-6 and J is TRBJ2-1; 7 bases map to TRBD2. The CDR3 bases are TGTGCCAGCAGCTTAGTAGACCCCGGACTAGGCCATGAGCAGTTCTTC. Residues: CASSLVDPGLGHEQFF.